These T cell receptor beta chains were read from a single sample in a study of OX40 agonist ivuxolimab in advanced cancers. Clones were sequenced by immunoSEQ multiplex PCR, and TCRdb holds only the in-frame ones, with some missing. Counted here are roughly 59,000 clones, around 80% occurring once; the ten biggest clones make up 0.9% to 1.1%. This specimen consisted of CD4+ or CD8+ T cells sorted from blood, obtained in a trial of the OX40 agonist ivuxolimab. The source of these receptors is an adult with an advanced solid tumor such as melanoma, head and neck, liver or kidney cancer. Both conserved end residues are part of each CDR3. A D gene is named only where the DNA matches it firmly. Rows may omit the clone size; those that give it use once, few, many or a size class.

v_call	clone_size	j_call	d_call	cdr3_nt	cdr3_aa
TRBV9	.	TRBJ2-1	TRBD1	TGTGCCAGCGCCGAAGAGGGGGCGGAGGTAGGTGAGCAGTTCTTC	CASAEEGAEVGEQFF
TRBV5-6	.	TRBJ2-5	TRBD2	TGTGCCAGCAGCGTGGGACTAGCGGGGGAGTCCCAGTACTTC	CASSVGLAGESQYF
TRBV4-2	few	TRBJ2-3	TRBD2	TGTGCCAGCAGCCAAGATGGGCCCCGGAGCGGGGGTCTGAGTGATACGCAGTATTTT	CASSQDGPRSGGLSDTQYF
TRBV5-6	few	TRBJ2-2	TRBD1	TGTGCCAGCAGCAATGGACAGGGGGCCACCGGGGAGCTGTTTTTT	CASSNGQGATGELFF
TRBV19	.	TRBJ2-4	.	TGTGCCAGTAGTATTTACTCCGGGACACTAGCCAAAAACATTCAGTACTTC	CASSIYSGTLAKNIQYF
TRBV7-9	.	TRBJ1-3	TRBD1	TGTGCCAGCAGCTACCCGACAGGGGGTGGAAACACCATATATTTT	CASSYPTGGGNTIYF
TRBV6-1	few	TRBJ2-5	TRBD1	TGTGCCAGCAGTGTCAACAGGGGGAAAGAGACCCAGTACTTC	CASSVNRGKETQYF
TRBV30	.	TRBJ1-4	.	TGTGCCTGCCAGGGGACGGAAAATGAAAAACTGTTTTTT	CACQGTENEKLFF
TRBV2	.	TRBJ2-7	.	TGTGCCAGCAGCGCACTTACTAGCTCGACACCCTACGAGCAGTACTTC	CASSALTSSTPYEQYF
TRBV21-1	.	TRBJ1-1	.	TGTGCCAGCAGCAGGGGACTCGGGGGGGATGAAGCTTTCTTT	CASSRGLGGDEAFF
TRBV18	.	TRBJ1-2	TRBD1	TGTGCCAGCTCCCTAGCCCCGACAGGGCAGCCTGGCTACACCTTC	CASSLAPTGQPGYTF
TRBV30	.	TRBJ1-5	.	TGTGCCTGGAGCTTATCCCAGATTAATCAGCCCCAGCATTTT	CAWSLSQINQPQHF
TRBV19	.	TRBJ2-7	TRBD1	TGTGCCAGTAGTGCGGGACAGGGAGGATTGTCCTACGAGCAGTACTTC	CASSAGQGGLSYEQYF
TRBV7-9	.	TRBJ2-3	TRBD2	TGTGCCAGCAGCGACCGGGGGGGCCCGGATACGCAGTATTTT	CASSDRGGPDTQYF
TRBV5-4	.	TRBJ2-5	.	TGTGCCAGCAGCGCACAGGGGGGGGAGACCCAGTACTTC	CASSAQGGETQYF
TRBV4-2	.	TRBJ2-2	TRBD2	TGTGCCAGCAGCCAAGGGCCGGGACTAGCGGGGGCTTACCGAACCGGGGAGCTGTTTTTT	CASSQGPGLAGAYRTGELFF
TRBV27	.	TRBJ2-1	.	TGTGCCAGCAGTTTTGAGGCCAACTCCTACAATGAGCAGTTCTTC	CASSFEANSYNEQFF
TRBV19	.	TRBJ1-5	TRBD1	TGTGCCAGTAGTATATTTGGGGCGGACAGGATGCAGCCCCAGCATTTT	CASSIFGADRMQPQHF
TRBV19	few	TRBJ2-2	.	TGTGCCAGTAGTATTAGCACCGCGAACACCGGGGAGCTGTTTTTT	CASSISTANTGELFF